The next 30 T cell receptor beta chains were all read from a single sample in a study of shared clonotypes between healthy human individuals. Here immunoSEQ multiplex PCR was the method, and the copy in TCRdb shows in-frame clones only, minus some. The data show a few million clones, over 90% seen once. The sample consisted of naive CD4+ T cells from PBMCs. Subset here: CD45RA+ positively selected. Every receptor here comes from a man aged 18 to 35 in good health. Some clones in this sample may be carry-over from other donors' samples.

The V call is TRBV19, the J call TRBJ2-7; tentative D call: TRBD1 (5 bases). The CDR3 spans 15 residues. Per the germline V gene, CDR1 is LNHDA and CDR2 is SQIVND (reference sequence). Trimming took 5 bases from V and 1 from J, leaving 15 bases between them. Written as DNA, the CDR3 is TGTGCCAGTAGTCGACAGCAAACAGTTTCCTACGAGCAGTACTTC. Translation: CASSRQQTVSYEQYF.

The CDR3 DNA reads TGTGCCAGCAGCTTGGGAGCGGGAGCTCGTGAGCAGTACTTC. It codes for CASSLGAGAREQYF. The rearrangement uses TRBV5-4 and TRBJ2-7; 8 nucleotides align to TRBD2. The CDR3 sequence is 14 residues long. Losses at the gene ends were 0 bases for V and 7 bases for J; bases not matched to a gene: 6. Germline-derived CDR1 and CDR2 are SGHNT and YYREEE (reference sequence).

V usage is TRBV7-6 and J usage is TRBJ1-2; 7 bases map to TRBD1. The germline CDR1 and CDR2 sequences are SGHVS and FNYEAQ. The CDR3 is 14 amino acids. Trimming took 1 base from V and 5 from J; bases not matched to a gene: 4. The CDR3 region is CASSLGQGGYGYTF. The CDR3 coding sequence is TGTGCCAGCAGCTTAGGTCAGGGGGGGTATGGCTACACCTTC.

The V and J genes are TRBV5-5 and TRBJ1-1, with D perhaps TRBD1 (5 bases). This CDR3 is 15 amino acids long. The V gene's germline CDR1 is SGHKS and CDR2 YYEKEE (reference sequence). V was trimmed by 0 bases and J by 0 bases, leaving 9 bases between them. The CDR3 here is CASSLGLTVNTEAFF. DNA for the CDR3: TGTGCCAGCAGCTTGGGGTTGACAGTGAACACTGAAGCTTTCTTT.

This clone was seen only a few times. The CDR3 here is CASSIGGNTEAFF. CDR3 nucleotide sequence: TGTGCCAGCAGCATAGGTGGGAACACTGAAGCTTTCTTT. The chain combines TRBV2 with TRBJ1-1; no firm D call. Between the trimmed V and J ends, which lost 6 bases and 1 base, there was a span of 9 bases. The CDR3 runs 13 residues. In germline, CDR1 is SNHLY, CDR2 FYNNEI.

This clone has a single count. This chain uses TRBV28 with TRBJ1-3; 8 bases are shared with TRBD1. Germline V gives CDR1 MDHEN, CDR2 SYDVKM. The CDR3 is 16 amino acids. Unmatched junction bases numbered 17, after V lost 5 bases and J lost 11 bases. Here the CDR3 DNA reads TGTGCCAGCAGTACAGAGGCAGGGGGCTTTTGGGACGCCATATATTTT. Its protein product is CASSTEAGGFWDAIYF.

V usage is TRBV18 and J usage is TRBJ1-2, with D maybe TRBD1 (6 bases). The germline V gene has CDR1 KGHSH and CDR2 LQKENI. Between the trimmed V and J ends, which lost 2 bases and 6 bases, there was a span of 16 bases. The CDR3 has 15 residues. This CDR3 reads CASSPGGRGMDGYTF. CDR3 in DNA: TGTGCCAGCTCACCAGGGGGCAGGGGAATGGATGGCTACACCTTC.

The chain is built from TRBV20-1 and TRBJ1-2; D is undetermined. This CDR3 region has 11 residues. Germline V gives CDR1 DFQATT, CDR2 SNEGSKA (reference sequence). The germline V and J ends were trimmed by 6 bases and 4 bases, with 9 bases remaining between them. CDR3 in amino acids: CSAPAVYGYTF. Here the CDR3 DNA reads TGCAGTGCCCCAGCGGTCTATGGCTACACCTTC.

The CDR3 DNA reads TGTGCCAGCAGTACCCACCCGGAGACGGGCAATCAGCCCCAGCATTTT. Translating it yields CASSTHPETGNQPQHF. This chain connects TRBV28 to TRBJ1-5; D is undetermined. The ends were cut back, 5 bases at V and 2 bases at J, with 16 bases in the middle. Germline V gene lookup returns CDR1 MDHEN and CDR2 SYDVKM. This CDR3 has 16 residues.

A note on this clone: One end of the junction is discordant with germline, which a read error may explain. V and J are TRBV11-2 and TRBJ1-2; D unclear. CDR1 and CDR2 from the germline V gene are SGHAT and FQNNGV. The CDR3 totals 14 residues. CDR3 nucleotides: TGTGCCAGCAGCTTAGGAGCGTGGCAGGCAAAAATTTACTTC. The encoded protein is CASSLGAWQAKIYF.

In DNA form, the CDR3 reads TGCGCCAGCAGCTGGACGGACAGTGAAGAGACCCAGTACTTC. Translated: CASSWTDSEETQYF. V is TRBV5-1 and J is TRBJ2-5, with D perhaps TRBD1 (6 bases). This CDR3 spans 14 amino acids. The V end lost 3 bases, the J end lost 3 bases, and 12 bases lay between the germline ends. The germline V gene has CDR1 SGHRS and CDR2 YFSETQ.

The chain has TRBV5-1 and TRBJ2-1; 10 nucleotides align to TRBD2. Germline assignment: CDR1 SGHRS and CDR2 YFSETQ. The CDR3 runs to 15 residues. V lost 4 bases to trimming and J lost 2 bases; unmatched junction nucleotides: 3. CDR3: CASSEGLAPYNEQFF. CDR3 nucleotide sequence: TGCGCCAGCAGCGAGGGACTAGCGCCCTACAATGAGCAGTTCTTC.

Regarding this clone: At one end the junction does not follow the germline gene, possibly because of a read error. The CDR3 DNA reads as TGCGCCAGTCAACTCGCCTTGGTGATCTTC. Its translation: CASQLALVIF. V and J are TRBV10-1 and TRBJ2-1; D is ambiguous. The CDR3 contains 10 residues. Per the germline V gene, CDR1 is WNHNN and CDR2 is SYGVQD (reference sequence).

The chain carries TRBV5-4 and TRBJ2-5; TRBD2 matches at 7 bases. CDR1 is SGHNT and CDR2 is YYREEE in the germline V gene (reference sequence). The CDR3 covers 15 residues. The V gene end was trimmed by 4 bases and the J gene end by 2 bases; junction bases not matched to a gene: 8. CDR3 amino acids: CASSPGRGEQETQYF. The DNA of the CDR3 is TGTGCCAGCAGCCCCGGCCGGGGGGAACAAGAGACCCAGTACTTC.

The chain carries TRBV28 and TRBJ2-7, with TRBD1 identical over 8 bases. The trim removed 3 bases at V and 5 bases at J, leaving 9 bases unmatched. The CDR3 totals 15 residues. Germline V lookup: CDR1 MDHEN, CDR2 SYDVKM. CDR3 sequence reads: CASSLVGTGVNEQYF. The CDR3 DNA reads TGTGCCAGCAGTTTGGTGGGGACAGGAGTCAACGAGCAGTACTTC.

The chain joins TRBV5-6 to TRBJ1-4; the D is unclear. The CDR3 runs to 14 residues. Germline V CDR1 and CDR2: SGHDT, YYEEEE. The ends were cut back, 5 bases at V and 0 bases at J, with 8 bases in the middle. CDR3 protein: CASRNSATNEKLFF. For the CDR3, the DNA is TGTGCCAGCAGGAACAGTGCAACTAATGAAAAACTGTTTTTT.

The CDR3 bases are TGTGCCAGCAGTCAGAGCGGGAGGAGGTCCGGGGAGCTGTTTTTT. This encodes CASSQSGRRSGELFF. V usage is TRBV5-4 and J usage is TRBJ2-2, with TRBD2 matching over 9 bases. Germline CDR1 SGHNT, CDR2 YYREEE (reference sequence). The junction had 8 bases not matched to a gene; V was cut back by 5 bases and J by 6 bases. This CDR3 has 15 residues.

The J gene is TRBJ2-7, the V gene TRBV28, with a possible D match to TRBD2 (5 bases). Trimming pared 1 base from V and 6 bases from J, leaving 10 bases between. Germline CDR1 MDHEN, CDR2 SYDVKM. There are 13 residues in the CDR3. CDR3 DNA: TGTGCCAGCAGTTTATTACGGGGTTTCGAGCAGTACTTC. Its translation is CASSLLRGFEQYF.

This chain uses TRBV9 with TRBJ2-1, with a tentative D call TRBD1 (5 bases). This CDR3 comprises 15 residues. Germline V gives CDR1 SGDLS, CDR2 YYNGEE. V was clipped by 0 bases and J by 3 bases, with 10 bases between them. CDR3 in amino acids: CASSVGSGYYNEQFF. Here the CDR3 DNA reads TGTGCCAGCAGCGTAGGTTCAGGGTACTACAATGAGCAGTTCTTC. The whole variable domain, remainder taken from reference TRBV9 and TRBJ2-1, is DSGVTQTPKHLITATGQRVTLRCSPRSGDLSVYWYQQSLDQGLQFLIQYYNGEERAKGNILERFSAQQFPDLHSELNLSSLELGDSALYFCASSVGSGYYNEQFFGPGTRLTVL.

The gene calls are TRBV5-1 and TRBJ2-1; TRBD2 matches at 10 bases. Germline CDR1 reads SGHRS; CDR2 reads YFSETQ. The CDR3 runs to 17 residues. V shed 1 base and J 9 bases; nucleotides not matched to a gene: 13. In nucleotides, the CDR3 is TGCGCCAGCAGCTTGATTCCTAGCGGGAGTGGCACTCGTGAGCAGTTCTTC. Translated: CASSLIPSGSGTREQFF.

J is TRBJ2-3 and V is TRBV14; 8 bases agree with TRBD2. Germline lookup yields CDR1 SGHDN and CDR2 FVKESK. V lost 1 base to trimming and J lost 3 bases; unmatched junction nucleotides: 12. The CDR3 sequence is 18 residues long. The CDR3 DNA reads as TGTGCCAGCAGCCAAGGAATTTGGCGGGAGGCGGGTACAGATACGCAGTATTTT. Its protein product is CASSQGIWREAGTDTQYF.

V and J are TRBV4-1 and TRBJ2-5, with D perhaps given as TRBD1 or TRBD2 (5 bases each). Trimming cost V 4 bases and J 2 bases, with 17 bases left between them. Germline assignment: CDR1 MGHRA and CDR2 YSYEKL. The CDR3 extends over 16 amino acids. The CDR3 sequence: CASSRAPGTLQETQYF. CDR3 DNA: TGCGCCAGCAGCCGGGCCCCGGGGACCCTACAAGAGACCCAGTACTTC.

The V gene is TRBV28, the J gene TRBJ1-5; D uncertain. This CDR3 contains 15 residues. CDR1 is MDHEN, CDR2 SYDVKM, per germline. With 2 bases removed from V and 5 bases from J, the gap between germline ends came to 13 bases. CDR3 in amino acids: CASSLALIKYQPQHF. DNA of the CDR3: TGTGCCAGCAGTTTAGCCTTAATTAAATATCAGCCCCAGCATTTT.

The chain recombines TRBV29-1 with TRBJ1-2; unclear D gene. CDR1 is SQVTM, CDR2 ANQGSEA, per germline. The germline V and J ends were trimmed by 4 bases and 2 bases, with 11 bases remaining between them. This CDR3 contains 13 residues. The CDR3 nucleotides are TGCAGCGTTGGGTGGACGGCGAACTATGGCTACACCTTC. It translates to CSVGWTANYGYTF.

The CDR3 nucleotides read TGTGCCAGTACCCTCCGTAGAGGGAGCAATCAGCCCCAGCATTTT. Its protein product is CASTLRRGSNQPQHF. The chain carries TRBV19 and TRBJ1-5, with unresolved D. CDR1 and CDR2 (germline): LNHDA, SQIVND (reference sequence). This CDR3 is built from 15 residues. Trimming cost V 7 bases and J 1 base, with 14 bases left between them.

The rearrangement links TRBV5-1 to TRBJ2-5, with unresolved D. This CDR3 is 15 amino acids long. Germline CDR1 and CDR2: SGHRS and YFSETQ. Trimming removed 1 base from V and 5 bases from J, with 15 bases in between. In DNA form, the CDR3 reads TGCGCCAGCAGCTTGCAACACTCGGTGGGGGAGACCCAGTACTTC. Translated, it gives CASSLQHSVGETQYF.

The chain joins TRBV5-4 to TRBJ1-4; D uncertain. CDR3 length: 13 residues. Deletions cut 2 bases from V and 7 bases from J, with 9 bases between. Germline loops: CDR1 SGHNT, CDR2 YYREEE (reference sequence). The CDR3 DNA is TGTGCCAGCAGCTTTAGACGGGGTGAAAAACTGTTTTTT. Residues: CASSFRRGEKLFF.

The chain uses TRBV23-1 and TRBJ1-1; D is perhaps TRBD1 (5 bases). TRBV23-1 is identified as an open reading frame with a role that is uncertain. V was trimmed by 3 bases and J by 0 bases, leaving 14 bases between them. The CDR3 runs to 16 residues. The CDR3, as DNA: TGCGCCAGCAGTCAGAGACAGCTTCCTATGAACACTGAAGCTTTCTTT. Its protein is CASSQRQLPMNTEAFF.

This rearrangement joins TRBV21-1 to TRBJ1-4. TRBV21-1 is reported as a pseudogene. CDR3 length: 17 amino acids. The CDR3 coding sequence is TGTGCCAGCAGCACACCTGGAGAGGGGTGTGGTAATGAAAAACTGTTTTTT. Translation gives CASSTPGEGCGNEKLFF.

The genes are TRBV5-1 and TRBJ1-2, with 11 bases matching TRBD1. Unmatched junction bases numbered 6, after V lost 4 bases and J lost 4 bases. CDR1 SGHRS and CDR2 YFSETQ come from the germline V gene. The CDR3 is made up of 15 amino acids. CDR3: CASSHGTGGSYGYTF. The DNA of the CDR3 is TGCGCCAGCAGCCACGGGACAGGGGGGAGCTATGGCTACACCTTC.